The T cell receptor beta chain described here comes from a study of cytomegalovirus exposure and HLA in healthy donors (dated by TCRdb to 2015 to 2018). About the study as a whole: According to a later analysis, the approximately 120 validation repertoires were produced on the same platform as the approximately 600 repertoires of the first cohort. The study was designed to test whether signatures of past pathogen exposure could be identified by cataloging public T cell receptors. A separate validation cohort of over a hundred different subjects was used in addition to the roughly 700-subject first cohort. To predict cytomegalovirus infection status, the study combined high-throughput TCR immunosequencing, statistical association of individual TCRs with disease status, and machine learning.

Overall results and qualifications from the work: In vitro tests confirmed that three of the cytomegalovirus-associated TCR beta chains recognize cytomegalovirus antigens. The validation cohort had no HLA typing available for a later analysis, so co-occurrence within that cohort was assessed over all 110 or so repertoires. Of the cluster scores, around 95% were above 0 in a later analysis, which found that TCRs clustered in the first cohort also tended to co-occur in the roughly 130 validation repertoires. While some public TCRs were present in many individuals, most TCR sequences turned up only very rarely across donors. Cytomegalovirus status was reported to be diagnosed by the classifier with high specificity and sensitivity in both the original and validation cohorts. A total of 150 or so TCR beta chains were listed by the study as associated with cytomegalovirus. The authors suggested that the approach could potentially be generalized to other disease states and immunological phenotypes.

A remark on this clone: Its antigen has not been determined. The sample holds no much larger clone one base away, and base qualities are not on file.

The CDR3 sequence holds 14 residues, the cysteine and phenylalanine included. Only the CDR3 DNA stays, 42 bases, in frame from base 1. Clipping removes 3 bases from V and 6 bases from J, with 5 as the unmatched junction base count. Looking up the germline V gene yields CDR1 MGHRA and CDR2 YSYEKL. Library generation was performed with the immunoSEQ multiplex PCR assay. The study's own analysis went as follows. A statistical classification framework was built for diagnosing cytomegalovirus status from the catalog of TCR beta chain sequences. TCRdb retrieved this table from immuneACCESS and kept in-frame rearrangements only. Not all clones are present; in checked studies, unresolved V genes account for under half, and no reason is known for the remainder. V and J calls and clone size are copied from that table; D and trimming were computed from the DNA. The sample table holds about 200,000 clones, of which 88% were seen once. The ten largest clones represent around 3% of the sample.

Donors formed part of the validation cohort, which comprised 120 subjects and was distinct from the first cohort of 550 to 850 subjects. In this chain, TRBV4-1 is recombined with TRBJ2-7; the junction holds 10 bases that match TRBD1. The sequence derives from a woman aged 18-30 years in good health and CMV-seronegative. What was sequenced was PBMCs. The DNA is as follows: TGCGCCAGCAGCCATGACAGGGGGCAAGGCGAGCAGTACTTC. It specifies CASSHDRGQGEQYF.